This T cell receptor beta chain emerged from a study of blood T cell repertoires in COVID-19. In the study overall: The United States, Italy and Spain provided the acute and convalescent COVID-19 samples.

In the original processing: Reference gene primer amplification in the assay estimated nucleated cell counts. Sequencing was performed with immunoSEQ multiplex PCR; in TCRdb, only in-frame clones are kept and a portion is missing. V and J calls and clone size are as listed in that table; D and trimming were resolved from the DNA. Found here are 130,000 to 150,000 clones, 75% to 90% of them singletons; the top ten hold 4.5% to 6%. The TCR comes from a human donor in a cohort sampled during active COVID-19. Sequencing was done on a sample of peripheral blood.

CDR3 loop: CASSPTGTSGIAWETQYF. The CDR3 DNA reads as TGTGCCAGCAGCCCTACCGGGACTAGCGGGATAGCATGGGAGACCCAGTACTTC. The V and J genes are TRBV7-9 and TRBJ2-5; 13 bases fit TRBD2. Losses at the gene ends were 5 bases for V and 5 bases for J; bases not matched to a gene: 14. The V gene's germline CDR1 is SEHNR and CDR2 FQNEAQ (reference sequence). This CDR3 contains 18 residues.